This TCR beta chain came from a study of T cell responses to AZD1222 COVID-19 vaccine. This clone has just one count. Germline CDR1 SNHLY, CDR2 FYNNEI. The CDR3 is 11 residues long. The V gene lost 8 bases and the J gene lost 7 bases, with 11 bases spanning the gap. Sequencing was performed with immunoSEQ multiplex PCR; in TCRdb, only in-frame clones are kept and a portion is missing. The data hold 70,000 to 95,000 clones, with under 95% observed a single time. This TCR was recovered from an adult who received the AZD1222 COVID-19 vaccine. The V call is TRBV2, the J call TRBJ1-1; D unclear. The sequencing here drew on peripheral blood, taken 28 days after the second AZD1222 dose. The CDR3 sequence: CASLFHLEAFF. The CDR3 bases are TGTGCCAGCCTATTCCACCTTGAAGCTTTCTTT.